Detailed here is one T cell receptor beta chain. Its target is not known. Method: immunoSEQ multiplex PCR; TCRdb's copy keeps in-frame clones and lacks some. This sample has 180,000 or so clones; 92% occur once, and the top ten carry 1% to 1.5%. V was pared by 2 bases and J by 2 bases, with 9 bases between. Per germline, CDR1 MNHEY and CDR2 SVGAGI. CDR3 length equals 15 residues. The data were obtained in a study of T cell responses to AZD1222 COVID-19 vaccine. Study conclusions and caveats: Spike regions recognized by vaccine-associated CD4 TCRs spanned the protein, led by 160-218 and 743-854. Seropositive status at baseline applied to only five to seven AZD1222 recipients. Within unmutated variant regions lay the reported targets of nearly half of spike-specific TCRs. After two AZD1222 doses, spike-specific TCR breadth and depth rose versus day 0.

This chain uses TRBV6-5 with TRBJ1-4; a weak D match, TRBD1 (6 bases). This material consisted of peripheral blood, taken 28 days after the second AZD1222 dose. The source is an adult who received the AZD1222 COVID-19 vaccine. For the CDR3, the DNA is TGTGCCAGCAGTTACATCAGGGGTACTAATGAAAAACTGTTTTTT. This gives the protein CASSYIRGTNEKLFF.